This TCR beta chain is from a study of blood T cell repertoires in COVID-19. Allocation to cohorts depended on clinical history reported by the participants. Profiled with immunoSEQ multiplex PCR; TCRdb holds only in-frame clones, not every one. The sample shows under 200,000 clones, roughly 90% of them seen only once. The CDR3 loop spans 13 amino acids. Per germline, CDR1 MNHEY and CDR2 SVGAGI. The ends were cut back, 6 bases at V and 4 bases at J, with 9 bases in the middle. The sequence came from a woman under 30 who had recovered from COVID-19. Sequences were obtained from PBMCs or T cells enriched from blood (not recorded which). The V gene is TRBV6-5, the J gene TRBJ2-2; possible D gene TRBD1, 6 bases. The CDR3 sequence: CASRQGGTGELFF. Here the CDR3 DNA reads TGTGCCAGCAGGCAAGGGGGCACCGGGGAGCTGTTTTTT.